Each of the 30 T cell receptor beta chains below was sequenced from the same sample in a study of cytomegalovirus exposure and HLA in healthy donors listed by TCRdb under 2017. The protocol used for the library was the immunoSEQ multiplex PCR assay. The multiplex PCR relied on a mix of 60 forward primers for TCR Vbeta segments and 13 reverse primers for TCR Jbeta segments. The source is immuneACCESS, and TCRdb retained only in-frame sequences with V and J called. Part of the clones is not carried over; for the studies checked, unresolved V genes explain less than half of this, and the remainder is unexplained. Counted in this sample were roughly 110,000 clones; 82% of them appeared once. 1.6% of the sample is in the top ten clones. The sample comprised PBMCs. Receptors originate from a man aged 50-59 years in good health and CMV-seronegative.

The chain combines TRBV7-2 with TRBJ2-5; D might be TRBD2 (6 bases). This CDR3 spans 14 amino acids. Germline CDR1 is SGHTA and CDR2 is FQGNSA. The V end was cut by 5 bases, the J end by 6 bases, with 16 bases between. CDR3 in amino acids: CASSLPLTSQTQYF. Written as DNA, the CDR3 is TGTGCCAGCAGCCTCCCCCTCACTAGCCAGACCCAGTACTTC.

Concerning this clone itself: The junction shows a germline mismatch at one end, possibly a read error. The chain carries TRBV6-5 and TRBJ1-1; D unresolved. CDR3 size: 14 residues. Germline V gene sequence: CDR1 MNHEY, CDR2 SVGAGI. CDR3 sequence: CASSSVEAARSRLF. CDR3 coding DNA: TGTGCCAGCAGTTCCGTTGAGGCGGCGAGATCGAGGCTCTTT.

The chain carries TRBV9 and TRBJ2-5; TRBD2 matches at 10 bases. Germline-derived CDR1 and CDR2 are SGDLS and YYNGEE. This CDR3 is built from 16 residues. The V segment lost 4 bases and the J segment 1 base; nucleotides outside the gene matches: 7. DNA for the CDR3: TGTGCCAGCAGCAAGCGGGAGGGGCAGCTCCAAGAGACCCAGTACTTC. Its translation: CASSKREGQLQETQYF.

This clone was seen just once. V gene TRBV4-3 combines with J gene TRBJ1-2; D gene ambiguous. Germline values: CDR1 LGHNA, CDR2 YSLEER. The CDR3 contains 14 residues. V lost 0 bases and J 6 bases, leaving 11 bases between the germline ends. CDR3 nucleotide sequence: TGCGCCAGCAGCCAAGACACAGTAGGTAATGGCTACACCTTC. Its protein is CASSQDTVGNGYTF.

The chain joins TRBV5-1 to TRBJ2-1, with D perhaps TRBD1 (6 bases). Trimming took 2 bases from V and 6 from J, leaving 15 bases between them. This CDR3 spans 15 amino acids. Germline lookup yields CDR1 SGHRS and CDR2 YFSETQ. The CDR3 nucleotides read TGCGCCAGCAGCTTTGGGGGCCTAGGCCCCAATGAGCAGTTCTTC. Translating gives CASSFGGLGPNEQFF.

The rearrangement links TRBV5-1 to TRBJ2-3; possibly TRBD1 for D (5 bases). The V end lost 7 bases, the J end lost 0 bases, and 12 bases lay between the germline ends. Germline CDR1 and CDR2: SGHRS and YFSETQ. The CDR3 covers 14 residues. The CDR3 loop reads CASRPQGSTDTQYF. In DNA, the CDR3 is TGCGCCAGCCGCCCGCAGGGAAGCACAGATACGCAGTATTTT. Using reference TRBV5-1 and TRBJ2-3 for the parts outside the CDR3, the full variable domain is KAGVTQTPRYLIKTRGQQVTLSCSPISGHRSVSWYQQTPGQGLQFLFEYFSETQRNKGNFPGRFSGRQFSNSRSEMNVSTLELGDSALYLCASRPQGSTDTQYFGPGTRLTVL.

The chain couples TRBV30 to TRBJ2-1, with 8 positions matching TRBD2. This CDR3 has 14 residues. Germline CDR1 reads GTSNPN; CDR2 reads SVGIG (reference sequence). Trimming removed 5 bases from V and 7 bases from J; junction bases left unmatched: 10. Here the CDR3 reads CAWGKDSGVNEQFF. As DNA, the CDR3 is TGTGCCTGGGGGAAGGATAGCGGGGTGAATGAGCAGTTCTTC.

The CDR3 region is CASSMSTRTDTQYF. The CDR3, as DNA: TGTGCCAGCTCGATGAGTACCCGAACAGATACGCAGTATTTT. This chain uses TRBV2 with TRBJ2-3; D unresolved. V was trimmed by 8 bases and J by 3 bases, leaving 15 bases between them. The germline V gene has CDR1 SNHLY and CDR2 FYNNEI. The CDR3 is 14 amino acids.

The V gene is TRBV7-9, the J gene TRBJ2-3; TRBD2 matches 8 bases. The ends lost 4 bases at V and 3 bases at J; junction bases unmatched: 9. This CDR3 has 16 residues. CDR1 is SEHNR, CDR2 FQNEAQ, per germline (reference sequence). The CDR3 sequence: CASSSTGLAFTDTQYF. Written as DNA, the CDR3 is TGTGCCAGCAGCTCGACTGGACTAGCCTTTACAGATACGCAGTATTTT.

This clone has a single count. The chain carries TRBV25-1 and TRBJ1-2; D not certain. V lost 4 bases to trimming and J lost 3 bases, with 15 bases between them. Per germline, CDR1 MGHDK and CDR2 SYGVNS. The CDR3 covers 15 residues. The CDR3, as DNA: TGTGCCAGCAGTGCAACCAGGAATCTGGACTATGGCTACACCTTC. The encoded protein is CASSATRNLDYGYTF.

The genes are TRBV7-2 and TRBJ2-2; the match to TRBD1 covers 9 bases. The CDR3 spans 17 residues. Germline V gene sequence: CDR1 SGHTA, CDR2 FQGNSA. Trimming removed 2 bases from V and 5 bases from J; junction bases left unmatched: 9. CDR3: CASSLLTTGGRTGELFF. The CDR3 nucleotides are TGTGCCAGCAGCTTACTTACCACAGGGGGCCGAACCGGGGAGCTGTTTTTT.

This clone occurred a few times. The rearrangement joins TRBV5-6 to TRBJ1-1; D unresolved. Germline CDR1 and CDR2: SGHDT and YYEEEE. The germline V and J ends were trimmed by 0 bases and 5 bases, with 5 bases remaining between them. This CDR3 comprises 12 residues. Written as DNA, the CDR3 is TGTGCCAGCAGCTTGGGGAGTACTGAAGCTTTCTTT. This encodes CASSLGSTEAFF.

The chain couples TRBV27 to TRBJ1-4; tentative D call: TRBD1 (5 bases). The V end was cut by 2 bases, the J end by 5 bases, with 12 bases between. Germline CDR1 and CDR2: MNHEY and SMNVEV (reference sequence). There are 15 residues in the CDR3. CDR3 loop: CASSLDGGRNEKLFF. CDR3 bases: TGTGCCAGCAGTTTAGACGGGGGTAGGAATGAAAAACTGTTTTTT. Using reference TRBV27 and TRBJ1-4 for the parts outside the CDR3, the full variable domain is EAQVTQNPRYLITVTGKKLTVTCSQNMNHEYMSWYRQDPGLGLRQIYYSMNVEVTDKGDVPEGYKVSRKEKRNFPLILESPSPNQTSLYFCASSLDGGRNEKLFFGSGTQLSVL.

V usage is TRBV5-1 and J usage is TRBJ1-5; D not resolved. The CDR3 runs to 13 residues. The V and J ends lost 4 bases and 6 bases respectively, with 11 bases between them. In germline, CDR1 is SGHRS, CDR2 YFSETQ. The chain's CDR3 is CASSPGGSQPQHF. For the CDR3, the DNA is TGCGCCAGCAGCCCCGGTGGGAGTCAGCCCCAGCATTTT.

This chain uses TRBV7-8 with TRBJ1-2; tentative D call: TRBD1 (6 bases). The germline V gene encodes CDR1 SGHVS and CDR2 FQNEAQ. V dropped 1 base and J dropped 1 base, with 10 bases sitting between them. The CDR3 extends over 15 amino acids. The CDR3 sequence: CASSLETGLNYGYTF. CDR3 coding DNA: TGTGCCAGCAGCTTAGAAACAGGGCTTAACTATGGCTACACCTTC.

The V gene is TRBV27, the J gene TRBJ2-7; maybe TRBD1 (7 bases). The CDR3 is made up of 15 amino acids. CDR1 MNHEY and CDR2 SMNVEV come from the germline V gene (reference sequence). Trimming pared 4 bases from V and 3 bases from J, leaving 16 bases between. In DNA form, the CDR3 reads TGTGCCAGCAGTTACACAGGGGACTTGAACTACGAGCAGTACTTC. This translates into CASSYTGDLNYEQYF.

The chain is built from TRBV7-9 and TRBJ1-4, with 8 positions matching TRBD1. V lost 5 bases and J lost 6; bases outside the gene matches: 14. The V gene's germline CDR1 is SEHNR and CDR2 FQNEAQ (reference sequence). The CDR3 is made up of 17 amino acids. CDR3 protein: CASSRGQVYQDDEKLFF. As DNA, the CDR3 is TGTGCCAGCAGCAGGGGACAGGTCTATCAGGACGATGAAAAACTGTTTTTT.

The chain links TRBV5-5 to TRBJ1-5; D unresolved. CDR1 and CDR2 from the germline V gene are SGHKS and YYEKEE (reference sequence). V lost 2 bases to trimming and J lost 7 bases, with 25 bases between them. The CDR3 covers 18 residues. The CDR3 loop reads CASSLYPSLGNRGQPQHF. Written as DNA, the CDR3 is TGTGCCAGCAGCTTATACCCCAGCTTGGGGAATCGCGGGCAGCCCCAGCATTTT.

This clone was recorded a few times. J is TRBJ1-4 and V is TRBV6-6, with 9 bases identical to TRBD1. The length of the CDR3 is 16 residues. Germline V gives CDR1 MNHNY, CDR2 SVGAGI (reference sequence). The V and J ends lost 5 bases and 4 bases, in that order; junction bases with no gene match: 8. As DNA, the CDR3 is TGTGCCAGCAGTCTTCCCCCGGGACAGGGTAATGAAAAACTGTTTTTT. This codes for CASSLPPGQGNEKLFF.

V is TRBV5-1 and J is TRBJ2-1; TRBD1 might be the D (6 bases). Trimming pared 0 bases from V and 2 bases from J, leaving 9 bases between. The CDR3 has 15 residues. Germline CDR1 SGHRS, CDR2 YFSETQ. The chain's CDR3 is CASSLGRGTYNEQFF. CDR3 DNA: TGCGCCAGCAGCTTGGGCAGGGGTACCTACAATGAGCAGTTCTTC.

The V and J genes are TRBV5-8 and TRBJ1-3; D is ambiguous. V lost 4 bases and J 0 bases, leaving 11 bases between the germline ends. The CDR3 extends over 15 amino acids. Germline V gene data show CDR1 as SGHTS and CDR2 as YDEGEE. The CDR3 is CASSREAYSGNTIYF. CDR3 nucleotides: TGTGCCAGCAGCCGGGAGGCTTACTCTGGAAACACCATATATTTT.

J is TRBJ2-3 and V is TRBV19; 7 nucleotides agree with TRBD1. This CDR3 spans 14 amino acids. In germline, CDR1 is LNHDA, CDR2 SQIVND (reference sequence). The ends lost 10 bases at V and 3 bases at J; junction bases unmatched: 10. The CDR3 coding sequence is TGTGCCACCTTACAGGGGTCGGAGACAGATACGCAGTATTTT. Protein product: CATLQGSETDTQYF. Supplemented by reference TRBV19 and TRBJ2-3, the full variable domain reads DGGITQSPKYLFRKEGQNVTLSCEQNLNHDAMYWYRQDPGQGLRLIYYSQIVNDFQKGDIAEGYSVSREKKESFPLTVTSAQKNPTAFYLCATLQGSETDTQYFGPGTRLTVL.

This chain links TRBV15 with TRBJ2-5; TRBD1 aligns across 9 bases. Matching the DNA end better, TRBJ2-7 makes the J call doubtful. The CDR3 sequence is 15 residues long. The germline V gene has CDR1 LNHNV and CDR2 YYDKDF (reference sequence). The CDR3, as DNA: TGTGCCACCAGCAGAGAGGACAGGGGACACTACGAGCAGTACTTC. Translation: CATSREDRGHYEQYF.

This clone was recorded only once. V gene TRBV19 combines with J gene TRBJ1-4, with 7 bases that match TRBD1. This CDR3 comprises 16 residues. CDR1 LNHDA and CDR2 SQIVND come from the germline V gene (reference sequence). Trimming took 5 bases from V and 0 from J; bases not matched to a gene: 6. This CDR3 reads CASSVTGSATNEKLFF. CDR3 coding DNA: TGTGCCAGTAGTGTGACAGGGAGTGCAACTAATGAAAAACTGTTTTTT.

This clone was counted a few times. The chain has TRBV2 and TRBJ1-2, with 12 nucleotides matching TRBD1. The CDR3 covers 13 residues. Germline V gives CDR1 SNHLY, CDR2 FYNNEI. V gave up 11 bases and J gave up 4 bases; unmatched junction bases: 5. This CDR3 reads CAGGTGGGYGYTF. The CDR3 DNA reads TGTGCCGGCGGGACAGGGGGCGGCTATGGCTACACCTTC.

The chain links TRBV5-1 to TRBJ1-6; D is ambiguous. V was cut by 1 base and J by 7 bases, with 15 bases left in between. CDR3 length: 16 residues. The germline gives CDR1 SGHRS, CDR2 YFSETQ. The CDR3 protein is CASSLYIPGSNSPLHF. The CDR3 DNA is TGCGCCAGCAGCTTGTACATTCCGGGGAGCAATTCACCCCTCCACTTT.

The chain uses TRBV2 and TRBJ1-1; D unresolved. CDR3 length equals 12 residues. Trimming cost V 6 bases and J 7 bases, with 12 bases left between them. Germline V gene lookup returns CDR1 SNHLY and CDR2 FYNNEI. The chain's CDR3 is CASRTDGDEAFF. In DNA form, the CDR3 reads TGTGCCAGCAGGACCGACGGGGATGAAGCTTTCTTT. The entire variable domain, with the rest obtained from reference TRBV2 and TRBJ1-1, is as follows: EPEVTQTPSHQVTQMGQEVILRCVPISNHLYFYWYRQILGQKVEFLVSFYNNEISEKSEIFDDQFSVERPDGSNFTLKIRSTKLEDSAMYFCASRTDGDEAFFGQGTRLTVV.

The genes are TRBV19 and TRBJ2-7, with 7 positions matching TRBD1. The CDR3 loop spans 13 amino acids. V shed 9 bases, J shed 12 bases, and the junction held 17 bases outside the gene matches. Germline V CDR1 and CDR2: LNHDA, SQIVND (reference sequence). The CDR3 is CASRRRDSATGYF. The CDR3 nucleotides read TGTGCCAGCAGAAGAAGGGACAGCGCAACGGGGTACTTC.

The genes are TRBV14 and TRBJ1-2; the D gene is possibly TRBD1 (5 bases). CDR1 is SGHDN and CDR2 is FVKESK in the germline V gene. V lost 1 base and J 8 bases, leaving 11 bases between the germline ends. The CDR3 covers 13 residues. The CDR3 sequence is CASSQVPGSGYTF. CDR3 bases: TGTGCCAGCAGCCAAGTTCCAGGGTCCGGCTACACCTTC. Using reference TRBV14 and TRBJ1-2 for the parts outside the CDR3, the full variable domain is EAGVTQFPSHSVIEKGQTVTLRCDPISGHDNLYWYRRVMGKEIKFLLHFVKESKQDESGMPNNRFLAERTGGTYSTLKVQPAELEDSGVYFCASSQVPGSGYTFGSGTRLTVV.

The chain uses TRBV6-5 and TRBJ2-2; D possibly corresponds to TRBD2 (6 bases). CDR1 MNHEY and CDR2 SVGAGI come from the germline V gene. V was trimmed by 4 bases and J by 7 bases, leaving 10 bases between them. The length of the CDR3 is 13 residues. The CDR3 loop is CASSFGRSGELFF. CDR3 DNA sequence: TGTGCCAGCAGTTTCGGGAGAAGCGGGGAGCTGTTTTTT.